This entry features one T cell receptor (beta chain) sequence. Its antigen is as yet unknown. This entry is derived from a study of cytomegalovirus exposure and HLA in healthy donors. Overall study results and limits: Segments of the TCR beta V type were, in most cases, productive about 90% or about 30% of the time in an earlier analysis. Owing to their indistinguishability, certain V segments, notably TRBV6-2 and TRBV6-3, were excluded. It was reportedly the case that the classifier diagnosed cytomegalovirus status with high specificity and sensitivity. Rarity marked most TCR sequences, yet some public TCRs occurred in many donors.

PCR involved 60 Vbeta and 13 Jbeta primers. Sequenced by immunoSEQ multiplex PCR; TCRdb stores in-frame clones only, minus some. Here the sample spans approximately 210,000 clones, 75% to 80% being singletons. The length of the CDR3 is 15 residues. In germline, CDR1 is SNHLY, CDR2 FYNNEI. V was trimmed by 2 bases and J by 0 bases, leaving 5 bases between them. What was sequenced was PBMCs. The sequence was collected from a woman aged 25 to 39 in good health and CMV-seropositive. This sequence joins TRBV2 and TRBJ1-6; D not resolved. In nucleotides, the CDR3 is TGTGCCAGCAGTGAAACCGGCTCCTATAATTCACCCCTCCACTTT. Amino acids: CASSETGSYNSPLHF. Full variable domain (rest looked up from reference TRBV2 and TRBJ1-6): EPEVTQTPSHQVTQMGQEVILRCVPISNHLYFYWYRQILGQKVEFLVSFYNNEISEKSEIFDDQFSVERPDGSNFTLKIRSTKLEDSAMYFCASSETGSYNSPLHFGNGTRLTVT.